These 31 T cell receptor beta chains share one sample of origin, sequenced in a study of blood T cell repertoires in COVID-19. Clones were sequenced by immunoSEQ multiplex PCR, and TCRdb holds only the in-frame ones, with some missing. The sample lists over 250,000 clones, approximately 86% seen once, with roughly 3% in the top ten. Material: PBMCs or T cells enriched from blood (not recorded which). The origin of the receptors is a woman aged 18-35 years who had recovered from COVID-19.

This rearrangement joins TRBV2 to TRBJ1-5, with TRBD1 as a possible D gene (5 bases). The CDR3 extends over 18 amino acids. The germline V gene has CDR1 SNHLY and CDR2 FYNNEI. V was shortened by 4 bases and J by 0 bases, with 19 bases between the two germline ends. DNA for the CDR3: TGTGCCAGCAGTGGAGACAGCCCCCCATCGGTTAGCAATCAGCCCCAGCATTTT. Encoded protein: CASSGDSPPSVSNQPQHF.

This clone was detected only once. The rearrangement joins TRBV7-9 to TRBJ2-4; no definite D call. The germline V and J ends were trimmed by 4 bases and 8 bases, with 15 bases remaining between them. CDR1 and CDR2 (germline): SEHNR, FQNEAQ (reference sequence). The CDR3 runs to 14 residues. This CDR3 reads CASSSSPERDIQYF. The CDR3 coding sequence is TGTGCCAGCAGCTCTTCACCGGAGCGAGACATTCAGTACTTC.

This clone was counted ten times or more. The chain links TRBV5-5 to TRBJ2-5, with 8 bases fitting TRBD2. CDR3 length: 15 residues. Germline CDR1 reads SGHKS; CDR2 reads YYEKEE (reference sequence). The V segment lost 1 base and the J segment 3 bases; nucleotides outside the gene matches: 5. The CDR3 is CASSLSGTREETQYF. CDR3 in DNA: TGTGCCAGCAGCTTGTCCGGGACTAGGGAAGAGACCCAGTACTTC.

The V and J genes are TRBV29-1 and TRBJ2-3; the D gene is possibly TRBD2 (6 bases). V was pared by 1 base and J by 0 bases, with 11 bases between. Germline V gene lookup returns CDR1 SQVTM and CDR2 ANQGSEA. This CDR3 is built from 15 residues. The DNA for the CDR3 is TGCAGCGTTGAAGGGTTGAGCGGGAGCACAGATACGCAGTATTTT. Protein: CSVEGLSGSTDTQYF.

The chain recombines TRBV7-3 with TRBJ2-5; D is undetermined. Germline assignment: CDR1 SGHTA and CDR2 FQGTGA. The length of the CDR3 is 13 residues. V was pared by 4 bases and J by 4 bases, with 10 bases between. The CDR3 sequence: CASSSTRRETQYF. The DNA of the CDR3 is TGTGCCAGCAGCTCGACACGGCGAGAGACCCAGTACTTC.

The chain has TRBV7-9 and TRBJ2-5; 8 bases line up with TRBD1. CDR3 size: 15 residues. Looked up from germline, CDR1 is SEHNR and CDR2 is FQNEAQ (reference sequence). With V trimmed by 4 bases and J by 4 bases, 8 bases remained unmatched. CDR3 loop: CASSWYDRGSETQYF. CDR3 DNA sequence: TGTGCCAGCAGCTGGTACGACAGGGGTTCAGAGACCCAGTACTTC.

J is TRBJ2-1 and V is TRBV19, with D tentatively TRBD1 (6 bases). Germline-derived CDR1 and CDR2 are LNHDA and SQIVND (reference sequence). Trimming left V 7 bases short and J 6 bases short, with 13 bases between. This CDR3 comprises 13 residues. CDR3 DNA: TGTGCCAGTACCGCCACAGGGCCCAATGAGCAGTTCTTC. It is translated as CASTATGPNEQFF.

The rearrangement uses TRBV18 and TRBJ1-2; D gene unclear. The CDR3 spans 15 residues. V was cut by 2 bases and J by 4 bases, with 14 bases left in between. Germline-derived CDR1 and CDR2 are KGHSH and LQKENI. DNA of the CDR3: TGTGCCAGCTCACCAAGTCAACTACGGGGCTATGGCTACACCTTC. This encodes CASSPSQLRGYGYTF.

The V and J genes are TRBV18 and TRBJ2-5, with D unresolved. Germline CDR1 KGHSH, CDR2 LQKENI. The CDR3 spans 14 residues. V was shortened by 3 bases and J by 5 bases, with 13 bases between the two germline ends. The CDR3 spells CASSPLSDAETQYF. The DNA for the CDR3 is TGTGCCAGCTCACCCCTATCCGATGCGGAGACCCAGTACTTC.

The rearrangement uses TRBV11-2 and TRBJ2-5; 14 bases match TRBD2. The germline V gene encodes CDR1 SGHAT and CDR2 FQNNGV. The CDR3 loop spans 16 amino acids. J lost 4 bases, V lost 4 bases, and 5 bases had no gene match. The DNA for the CDR3 is TGTGCCAGCAGCTCGGGACTAGCGGGAGTCGGAGAGACCCAGTACTTC. Amino acids: CASSSGLAGVGETQYF.

J is TRBJ1-6 and V is TRBV20-1; possibly TRBD1 for D (5 bases). The V end lost 3 bases, the J end lost 9 bases, and 12 bases lay between the germline ends. Germline-derived CDR1 and CDR2 are DFQATT and SNEGSKA (reference sequence). This CDR3 contains 13 residues. CDR3 region: CSASGREGSPLHF. CDR3 in DNA: TGCAGTGCTAGTGGCAGGGAGGGTTCACCCCTCCACTTT.

The chain uses TRBV7-9 and TRBJ2-1; possible D gene TRBD2, 5 bases. CDR3 size: 13 residues. Between the trimmed V and J ends, which lost 3 bases and 10 bases, there was a span of 13 bases. Germline loops: CDR1 SEHNR, CDR2 FQNEAQ (reference sequence). The CDR3 DNA reads TGTGCCAGCAGCTTGGGGTTAGCGCTCGAGCAGTTCTTC. Translated, it gives CASSLGLALEQFF.

The chain employs TRBV25-1 and TRBJ1-1, with D unresolved. This CDR3 has 16 residues. Trimming shortened V by 1 base and J by 4 bases, and 16 bases separated the two germline ends. Germline CDR1 and CDR2: MGHDK and SYGVNS. CDR3 residues: CASSESRASGRTEAFF. CDR3 nucleotide sequence: TGTGCCAGCAGTGAATCGCGGGCATCCGGGCGCACTGAAGCTTTCTTT.

This chain uses TRBV4-1 with TRBJ1-1, with a possible D match to TRBD1 (6 bases). V was shortened by 2 bases and J by 4 bases, with 11 bases between the two germline ends. The germline gives CDR1 MGHRA, CDR2 YSYEKL. This CDR3 has 14 amino acids. The CDR3 nucleotides read TGCGCCAGCAGCCAATTACAGGGAAGCACTGAAGCTTTCTTT. The encoded protein is CASSQLQGSTEAFF.

The CDR3 sequence is CAIEPPGGGYEQYF. CDR3 DNA: TGTGCCATAGAACCGCCAGGGGGCGGGTACGAGCAGTACTTC. This chain connects TRBV6-5 to TRBJ2-7; 8 nucleotides line up with TRBD1. The germline gives CDR1 MNHEY, CDR2 SVGAGI. With V trimmed by 10 bases and J by 4 bases, 12 bases remained unmatched. This CDR3 contains 14 residues.

The table lists this clone with a count of one. The rearrangement joins TRBV3-1 (or the pseudogene TRBV3-2) to TRBJ1-3; D unclear. The CDR3 is 16 amino acids. Germline-derived CDR1 and CDR2 are LGHDT and YNNKEL (reference sequence). Trimming cost V 4 bases and J 0 bases, with 13 bases left between them. CDR3 sequence reads: CASSLITDFSGNTIYF. The CDR3 DNA reads as TGTGCCAGCAGCCTGATTACGGACTTCTCTGGAAACACCATATATTTT.

The V gene is TRBV6-1, the J gene TRBJ1-5; TRBD1 is a possible D gene (5 bases). This CDR3 contains 16 residues. Germline lookup yields CDR1 MNHNS and CDR2 SASEGT. Trimming pared 1 base from V and 2 bases from J, leaving 12 bases between. CDR3 amino acids: CASSEGLGTGNQPQHF. The CDR3 DNA reads as TGTGCCAGCAGTGAAGGCTTAGGGACTGGCAATCAGCCCCAGCATTTT.

CDR3 amino acids: CASNPDREVSYEQYF. DNA for the CDR3: TGTGCCAGCAATCCAGACAGGGAGGTTTCCTACGAGCAGTACTTC. The rearrangement uses TRBV28 and TRBJ2-7, with D possibly TRBD1 on 7 matching bases. Germline-derived CDR1 and CDR2 are MDHEN and SYDVKM. Trimming pared 7 bases from V and 1 base from J, leaving 17 bases between. The CDR3 is made up of 15 amino acids.

This clone came up once. The J gene is TRBJ1-2, the V gene TRBV3-1 (or the pseudogene TRBV3-2); 7 positions agree with TRBD1. Germline CDR1 is LGHDT and CDR2 is YNNKEL (reference sequence). The CDR3 loop spans 13 amino acids. Unmatched junction bases numbered 8, after V lost 5 bases and J lost 8 bases. DNA of the CDR3: TGTGCCAGCAGCTACGGACAGGACTTCGGCTACACCTTC. This encodes CASSYGQDFGYTF.

This rearrangement joins TRBV5-1 to TRBJ1-1, with TRBD1 as a possible D gene (6 bases). The CDR3 extends over 15 amino acids. CDR1 and CDR2 from the germline V gene are SGHRS and YFSETQ. Trimming took 1 base from V and 3 from J, leaving 13 bases between them. CDR3 bases: TGCGCCAGCAGCTTGACACAGGGCGGGTACACTGAAGCTTTCTTT. Protein sequence: CASSLTQGGYTEAFF.

This chain connects TRBV28 to TRBJ1-2; a possible D gene is TRBD1 (5 bases). Looked up from germline, CDR1 is MDHEN and CDR2 is SYDVKM. The V end was cut by 1 base, the J end by 3 bases, with 9 bases between. The CDR3 contains 14 residues. The chain's CDR3 is CASSLFGRDYGYTF. CDR3 DNA: TGTGCCAGCAGTTTATTCGGCAGGGACTATGGCTACACCTTC.

The chain couples TRBV19 to TRBJ1-2; perhaps TRBD1 as D (5 bases). Looked up from germline, CDR1 is LNHDA and CDR2 is SQIVND (reference sequence). This CDR3 region has 14 residues. V lost 7 bases, J lost 3 bases, and 15 bases lay in between. CDR3 sequence: CASTPGRLDYGYTF. For the CDR3, the DNA is TGTGCCAGTACTCCAGGGAGGCTCGACTATGGCTACACCTTC. The entire variable domain, with the rest obtained from reference TRBV19 and TRBJ1-2, is as follows: DGGITQSPKYLFRKEGQNVTLSCEQNLNHDAMYWYRQDPGQGLRLIYYSQIVNDFQKGDIAEGYSVSREKKESFPLTVTSAQKNPTAFYLCASTPGRLDYGYTFGSGTRLTVV.

The rearrangement joins TRBV3-1 (or the pseudogene TRBV3-2) to TRBJ1-2; a weak D match, TRBD1 (6 bases). Germline CDR1 LGHDT, CDR2 YNNKEL (reference sequence). V lost 3 bases, J lost 6 bases, and 17 bases lay in between. This CDR3 has 15 residues. The CDR3 DNA sequence: TGTGCCAGCAGCCAGGGCCTTGGGGGCGCGAATGGCTACACCTTC. This translates into CASSQGLGGANGYTF.

The J gene is TRBJ2-3, the V gene TRBV2, with TRBD2 matching over 9 bases. With 5 bases clipped from V and 10 bases from J, the junction kept 4 bases outside the gene matches. The CDR3 sequence is 12 residues long. CDR1 is SNHLY and CDR2 is FYNNEI in the germline V gene. Here the CDR3 reads CASSWAGGPQYF. CDR3 nucleotide sequence: TGTGCCAGCAGTTGGGCGGGAGGGCCGCAGTATTTT.

J is TRBJ2-5 and V is TRBV5-8; 8 positions match TRBD1. With V trimmed by 0 bases and J by 5 bases, 6 bases remained unmatched. The CDR3 consists of 15 residues. Germline lookup yields CDR1 SGHTS and CDR2 YDEGEE. CDR3 loop: CASSLGAGGVETQYF. The CDR3 nucleotides are TGTGCCAGCAGCTTGGGGGCAGGGGGCGTTGAGACCCAGTACTTC.

V is TRBV6-5 and J is TRBJ1-1; D unresolved. The CDR3 loop spans 15 amino acids. Per germline, CDR1 MNHEY and CDR2 SVGAGI. V was cut by 6 bases and J by 1 base, with 15 bases left in between. CDR3 residues: CASRPLIAGNTEAFF. The CDR3 nucleotides are TGTGCCAGCAGGCCCCTAATTGCAGGGAACACTGAAGCTTTCTTT.

In nucleotides, the CDR3 is TGTGCCTGGAGTGTACTAGCGACCAGGCAAGAGACCCAGTACTTC. It translates to CAWSVLATRQETQYF. The chain uses TRBV30 and TRBJ2-5; the match to TRBD2 covers 7 bases. The ends lost 0 bases at V and 2 bases at J; junction bases unmatched: 6. Germline CDR1 reads GTSNPN; CDR2 reads SVGIG (reference sequence). The CDR3 is made up of 15 amino acids.

This rearrangement joins TRBV12-5 to TRBJ1-5; 7 nucleotides match TRBD1. V trimming: 7 bases; J trimming: 4 bases; junction bases outside the gene matches: 10. This CDR3 region has 15 residues. From germline, CDR1 is LGHNT and CDR2 FRNRAP. For the CDR3, the DNA is TGTGCTAGTGCCCCCCCCAGGGGGGAGAATCAGCCCCAGCATTTT. This translates into CASAPPRGENQPQHF.

The V gene is TRBV19, the J gene TRBJ1-1; 7 bases are shared with TRBD1. J lost 6 bases, V lost 2 bases, and 3 bases had no gene match. Germline V gene lookup returns CDR1 LNHDA and CDR2 SQIVND (reference sequence). The CDR3 extends over 13 amino acids. The CDR3 sequence is CASSINRGAEAFF. The CDR3 DNA reads as TGTGCCAGTAGTATAAACAGGGGTGCTGAAGCTTTCTTT.

The count of this clone is one. The V gene is TRBV29-1, the J gene TRBJ1-2; D uncertain. The V and J ends lost 0 bases and 6 bases respectively, with 14 bases between them. Germline assignment: CDR1 SQVTM and CDR2 ANQGSEA. This CDR3 has 14 amino acids. The CDR3 sequence is CSVEDLARRHGYTF. CDR3 sequence (DNA): TGCAGCGTTGAAGATCTGGCCAGGCGCCATGGCTACACCTTC.

In this sample, this clone turned up once. The rearrangement uses TRBV25-1 and TRBJ2-1; 8 bases align to TRBD1. The germline gives CDR1 MGHDK, CDR2 SYGVNS. V lost 1 base to trimming and J lost 6 bases; unmatched junction nucleotides: 14. The CDR3 runs to 18 residues. The CDR3 DNA sequence: TGTGCCAGCAGTGAATGGATGGTGAGGCAGGGGGCCGGCAATGAGCAGTTCTTC. Encoded protein: CASSEWMVRQGAGNEQFF.